This is a list of T cell receptor beta chains from one sample in a study of CD8+CD57+ T cells in acquired aplastic anemia. TCRdb itself ran the reads through MiXCR, one entry per CDR3 protein. The sample includes 100,000 to 150,000 distinct CDR3 sequences, about 40% of them seen just once. Specimen: sorted CD4+, CD8+, or CD8+CD57+ T cells (not recorded which) from PBMCs. The origin of the receptors is a human donor with aplastic anemia. Both conserved end residues are part of each CDR3. Fields, in order: J gene, clone size, D gene, V gene, CDR3 protein, CDR3 DNA. A D gene is named only where the DNA matches it firmly. Some rows have no size entry. The others give once, few or many, or a class for an expanded clone.

TRBJ2-7 | many | TRBD1 | TRBV28 | CATIQGSPYEQYF | TGTGCCACGATACAGGGGTCCCCCTACGAGCAGTACTTC
TRBJ1-3 | many | . | TRBV6-1 | CASRAPGQNTIYF | TGTGCCAGCAGGGCCCCGGGGCAAAACACCATATATTTT
TRBJ2-2 | many | . | TRBV19 | CASRTALGYNTGELFF | TGTGCCAGCCGGACAGCACTGGGGTATAACACCGGGGAGCTGTTTTTT
TRBJ1-1 | many | . | TRBV29-1 | CSALRGWTGEAFF | TGCAGCGCCTTAAGGGGATGGACCGGAGAAGCTTTCTTT
TRBJ1-4 | . | TRBD1 | TRBV6-5 | CASIESSGGKGKLFF | TGTGCCAGCATCGAATCCTCAGGGGGCAAGGGAAAACTGTTTTTT
TRBJ2-7 | . | TRBD2 | TRBV2 | CASRAGVGREQYF | TGTGCCAGCAGAGCGGGAGTGGGAAGGGAGCAGTACTTC
TRBJ1-1 | many | . | TRBV30 | CAWSLQVGDAFF | TGTGCCTGGAGTCTTCAGGTGGGGGACGCTTTCTTT
TRBJ1-6 | many | . | TRBV18 | CASSPGRENSPLHF | TGTGCCAGCTCACCGGGACGGGAGAATTCACCCCTCCACTTT
TRBJ1-5 | . | . | TRBV6-1 | CANSEALYRWVDSNQPQHF | TGTGCCAACAGTGAAGCGCTGTATAGGTGGGTTGATAGCAATCAGCCCCAGCATTTT
TRBJ2-7 | . | . | TRBV20-1 | CSAKGEVEQYF | TGCAGTGCAAAAGGCGAAGTAGAGCAGTACTTC
TRBJ2-7 | . | TRBD1 | TRBV11-2 | CASSWGNRGLSKSYEQYF | TGTGCCAGCAGCTGGGGAAACAGGGGGTTATCCAAAAGCTACGAGCAGTACTTC
TRBJ2-1 | many | . | TRBV19 | CASSIGLLTAEQFF | TGTGCCAGTAGTATAGGACTACTGACCGCTGAGCAGTTCTTC
TRBJ2-1 | many | . | TRBV24-1 | CATSDPRLGGVMDEQFF | TGTGCCACCAGTGATCCGCGGCTTGGTGGGGTGATGGATGAGCAGTTCTTC
TRBJ1-6 | many | TRBD1 | TRBV20-1 | CSANRGGNSPLHF | TGCAGTGCTAACAGGGGGGGTAATTCACCCCTCCACTTT
TRBJ1-4 | . | . | TRBV6-5 | CASSFTKVNEKLFF | TGTGCCAGCAGTTTCACCAAAGTAAATGAAAAACTGTTTTTT
TRBJ1-6 | many | . | TRBV6-4 | CASSDPGTPLHF | TGTGCCAGCAGTGACCCAGGGACACCCCTCCACTTT
TRBJ1-1 | many | . | TRBV19 | CASKEGVNTEAFF | TGTGCCAGTAAGGAGGGGGTGAACACTGAAGCTTTCTTT
TRBJ1-6 | many | . | TRBV5-4 | CASSLMGPPGTSPLHF | TGTGCCAGCAGCTTGATGGGACCTCCAGGGACTTCACCCCTCCACTTT
TRBJ1-3 | . | . | TRBV15 | CATSRAGNTIYF | TGTGCCACCAGCAGAGCTGGAAACACCATATATTTT
TRBJ1-6 | . | TRBD1 | TRBV20-1 | CSARTFGTVGESLHF | TGCAGTGCTAGGACGTTCGGGACAGTTGGCGAATCCCTCCACTTT
TRBJ1-2 | . | . | TRBV19 | CASSTRPNYGYTF | TGTGCCAGTAGTACACGTCCTAACTATGGCTACACCTTC
TRBJ1-1 | many | . | TRBV4-3 | CASSQAPTGNTEAFF | TGCGCCAGCAGCCAAGCTCCGACGGGGAACACTGAAGCTTTCTTT
TRBJ1-4 | . | . | TRBV2 | CASTEGVTDEKLFF | TGTGCCAGCACCGAGGGGGTGACGGATGAAAAACTGTTTTTT
TRBJ2-1 | few | . | TRBV18 | CASSPWSFLRDNEQFF | TGTGCCAGCTCACCATGGAGCTTTTTGAGGGACAATGAGCAGTTCTTC
TRBJ1-2 | few | . | TRBV19 | CASSIAQAYYGYTF | TGTGCCAGTAGTATAGCTCAGGCTTACTATGGCTACACCTTC
TRBJ1-2 | . | TRBD1 | TRBV7-6 | CASSSTGTGGYGYTF | TGTGCCAGCAGCTCCACCGGGACAGGGGGATATGGCTACACCTTC
TRBJ1-4 | . | TRBD1 | TRBV24-1 | CATSDRDRGAGKLFF | TGTGCCACCAGTGACCGGGACAGGGGAGCTGGAAAACTGTTTTTT
TRBJ1-1 | few | . | TRBV4-2 | CASSRELGAEAFF | TGTGCCAGCAGCCGGGAGCTGGGGGCTGAAGCTTTCTTT
TRBJ1-5 | . | . | TRBV2 | CASSDGGGLGQPQHF | TGTGCCAGCAGTGATGGCGGGGGGCTTGGTCAGCCCCAGCATTTT
TRBJ1-4 | few | . | TRBV5-4 | CASSLSQTNEKLFF | TGTGCCAGCAGCTTGTCACAGACTAATGAAAAACTGTTTTTT